The clone carrying this T cell receptor (beta chain) occurred a few times. Each CDR3 protein gets one entry after TCRdb re-called the RT-PCR reads with MiXCR. Of around 700,000 distinct CDR3 sequences in the sample, 14% were seen once. Sequencing was performed on memory CD4+ T cells from blood. The receptor was isolated from a female donor in good health, serving as a healthy control.

The CDR3 is CASSALGQGEQFF. The CDR3 nucleotides are TGTGCCAGCAGTGCCTTGGGACAGGGCGAGCAGTTCTTC. This sequence joins TRBV6-4 and TRBJ2-1; 9 bases are shared with TRBD1. This CDR3 comprises 13 residues. The V and J ends lost 4 bases and 10 bases, in that order; junction bases with no gene match: 5. The germline V gene has CDR1 MRHNA and CDR2 SNTAGT.